One and the same sample provided the 16 T cell receptor beta chains below, sequenced in a study of response to subunit inactivated influenza vaccine. Each CDR3 protein gets one entry after TCRdb re-called the RT-PCR reads with MiXCR. The data hold about 190,000 distinct CDR3 sequences, with around 15% observed a single time. Sequences were derived from CD8+ T cells sorted from PBMCs, sampled more than 4 days after vaccination. The receptor source for this set is a man between 50 and 59 years old who received an inactivated influenza vaccine.

This clonotype was detected only a few times. The chain joins TRBV9 to TRBJ2-2, with a possible D match to TRBD2 (5 bases). V was shortened by 5 bases and J by 4 bases, with 9 bases between the two germline ends. CDR3 length: 13 residues. Germline V lookup: CDR1 SGDLS, CDR2 YYNGEE. The CDR3, as DNA: TGTGCCAGCAGAATGGGGAGCACCGGGGAGCTGTTTTTT. Translated, it gives CASRMGSTGELFF.

V gene TRBV7-2 combines with J gene TRBJ1-1; D might be TRBD1 (6 bases). Looked up from germline, CDR1 is SGHTA and CDR2 is FQGNSA. This CDR3 spans 16 amino acids. V lost 1 base to trimming and J lost 3 bases, with 15 bases between them. The CDR3 sequence: CASSLEMSRGYTEAFF. For the CDR3, the DNA is TGTGCCAGCAGCTTAGAGATGAGCAGGGGATACACTGAAGCTTTCTTT. Full variable domain (missing parts from reference TRBV7-2 and TRBJ1-1): GAGVSQSPSNKVTEKGKDVELRCDPISGHTALYWYRQSLGQGLEFLIYFQGNSAPDKSGLPSDRFSAERTGGSVSTLTIQRTQQEDSAVYLCASSLEMSRGYTEAFFGQGTRLTVV.

The chain is built from TRBV9 and TRBJ2-6, with TRBD1 matching over 9 bases. With 4 bases clipped from V and 1 base from J, the junction kept 9 bases outside the gene matches. Germline V gives CDR1 SGDLS, CDR2 YYNGEE. CDR3 length: 18 amino acids. The CDR3 loop reads CASSPRGQGESGANVLTF. The CDR3 nucleotides are TGTGCCAGCAGCCCGAGGGGACAGGGTGAATCTGGGGCCAACGTCCTGACTTTC.

This clonotype was seen only a few times. The rearrangement links TRBV12-3 or TRBV12-4 to TRBJ1-1; no clear D. The CDR3 extends over 11 amino acids. V was shortened by 8 bases and J by 4 bases, with 8 bases between the two germline ends. CDR3 in amino acids: CASGRSTEAFF. The DNA of the CDR3 is TGTGCCAGCGGCAGAAGCACTGAAGCTTTCTTT.

This sequence joins TRBV12-3 or TRBV12-4 and TRBJ2-5, with 11 nucleotides matching TRBD1. V shed 6 bases, J shed 6 bases, and the junction held 6 bases outside the gene matches. This CDR3 contains 14 residues. CDR3 protein: CASSGTGGLQTQYF. For the CDR3, the DNA is TGTGCCAGCAGCGGGACAGGGGGATTACAGACCCAGTACTTC.

The chain has TRBV20-1 and TRBJ2-7; the D gene is possibly TRBD1 (6 bases). The CDR3 consists of 16 residues. V lost 6 bases and J 2 bases, leaving 23 bases between the germline ends. The germline V gene has CDR1 DFQATT and CDR2 SNEGSKA (reference sequence). This CDR3 reads CSAEGGAGFGAYEQYF. The CDR3 coding sequence is TGCAGTGCAGAAGGGGGAGCCGGGTTTGGCGCCTACGAGCAGTACTTC.

This clonotype occurred a few times. The chain joins TRBV7-8 to TRBJ1-1; D is undetermined. Germline lookup yields CDR1 SGHVS and CDR2 FQNEAQ. The CDR3 extends over 13 amino acids. Trimming stripped 4 bases from V and 1 base from J, with 7 bases between. The CDR3 DNA reads TGTGCCAGCAGCTCAAGACAGAACACTGAAGCTTTCTTT. Its protein product is CASSSRQNTEAFF.

The sample holds a few counts of this clonotype. The chain couples TRBV5-6 to TRBJ2-1; D gene ambiguous. The CDR3 is 17 amino acids. Germline CDR1 SGHDT, CDR2 YYEEEE. Trimming stripped 6 bases from V and 3 bases from J, with 22 bases between. The CDR3 loop is CASINARRRLDYNEQFF. In DNA, the CDR3 is TGTGCCAGCATCAACGCCCGGCGGCGGTTAGACTACAATGAGCAGTTCTTC.

The J gene is TRBJ2-3, the V gene TRBV19; D remains ambiguous. The germline V gene encodes CDR1 LNHDA and CDR2 SQIVND (reference sequence). Trimming pared 5 bases from V and 6 bases from J, leaving 15 bases between. The CDR3 is 14 amino acids. The CDR3 loop is CASSYARPGDTQYF. The CDR3 nucleotides are TGTGCCAGTAGTTACGCACGGCCCGGGGATACGCAGTATTTT.

The chain combines TRBV7-9 with TRBJ2-3, with D hard to call. Germline CDR1 and CDR2: SEHNR and FQNEAQ (reference sequence). V lost 1 base and J 5 bases, leaving 4 bases between the germline ends. The CDR3 spans 12 residues. The CDR3, as DNA: TGTGCCAGCAGCTTAGGAGAAGATACGCAGTATTTT. Translated: CASSLGEDTQYF.

In this sample, this clonotype turned up a few times. This chain uses TRBV4-1 with TRBJ2-1, with 9 bases lining up with TRBD1. V lost 5 bases, J lost 9 bases, and 11 bases stayed unmatched. Germline CDR1 and CDR2: MGHRA and YSYEKL. The CDR3 has 15 residues. Here the CDR3 reads CASSNPTGGWGEQFF. The CDR3 coding sequence is TGCGCCAGCAGCAATCCGACAGGGGGTTGGGGTGAGCAGTTCTTC.

In this sample, this clonotype turned up a few times. An end of the junction does not agree with germline; a read error may underlie this. This chain links TRBV6-5 with TRBJ1-2; tentative D call: TRBD1 (6 bases). The CDR3 loop spans 12 amino acids. Germline V gene lookup returns CDR1 MNHEY and CDR2 SVGAGI. This chain's CDR3 is CAIRQANHGYTF. CDR3 DNA sequence: TGTGCCATAAGACAGGCTAACCATGGCTACACCTTC.

A single count supports this clonotype. The V and J genes are TRBV6-2 or TRBV6-3 and TRBJ2-1; D uncertain. Between the trimmed V and J ends, which lost 5 bases and 9 bases, there was a span of 11 bases. This CDR3 has 12 amino acids. Germline V gives CDR1 MNHEY, CDR2 SVGEGT. Written as DNA, the CDR3 is TGTGCCAGCAGTCCTGTCCCTCCTGAGCAGTTCTTC. It is translated as CASSPVPPEQFF.

The chain combines TRBV4-2 with TRBJ2-2; no reliable D call. Germline-derived CDR1 and CDR2 are LGHNA and YNFKEQ. V was cut by 4 bases and J by 6 bases, with 3 bases left in between. The CDR3 totals 11 residues. The CDR3 region has the DNA TGTGCCAGCAGCCCCCCCGGGGAGCTGTTTTTT. Translated, it gives CASSPPGELFF.

A few counts support this clonotype. This chain links TRBV27 with TRBJ2-3; TRBD1 might be the D (6 bases). CDR1 is MNHEY, CDR2 SMNVEV, per germline (reference sequence). The CDR3 is 16 amino acids. The V end lost 2 bases, the J end lost 8 bases, and 20 bases lay between the germline ends. CDR3 sequence reads: CASSLVVETGTFTQYF. The CDR3 nucleotides are TGTGCCAGCAGTTTAGTGGTCGAGACGGGGACATTTACGCAGTATTTT.

Ten or more counts support this clonotype. V is TRBV2 and J is TRBJ2-1; either TRBD1 or TRBD2 may fit D (5 bases each). V dropped 7 bases and J dropped 4 bases, with 14 bases sitting between them. Germline CDR1 is SNHLY and CDR2 is FYNNEI. The CDR3 spans 14 residues. The chain's CDR3 is CASMGPSSYNEQFF. The DNA of the CDR3 is TGTGCCAGCATGGGACCCAGTTCGTACAATGAGCAGTTCTTC.